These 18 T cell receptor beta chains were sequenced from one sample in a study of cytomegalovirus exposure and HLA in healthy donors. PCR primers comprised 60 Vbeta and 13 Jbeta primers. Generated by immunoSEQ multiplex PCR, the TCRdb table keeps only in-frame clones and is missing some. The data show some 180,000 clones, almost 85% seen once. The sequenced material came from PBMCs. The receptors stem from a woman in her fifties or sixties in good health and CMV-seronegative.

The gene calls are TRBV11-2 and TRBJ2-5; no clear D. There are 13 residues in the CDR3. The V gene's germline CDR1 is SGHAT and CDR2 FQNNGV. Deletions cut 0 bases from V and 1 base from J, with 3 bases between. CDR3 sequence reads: CASSLEAQETQYF. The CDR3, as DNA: TGTGCCAGCAGCTTAGAGGCCCAAGAGACCCAGTACTTC.

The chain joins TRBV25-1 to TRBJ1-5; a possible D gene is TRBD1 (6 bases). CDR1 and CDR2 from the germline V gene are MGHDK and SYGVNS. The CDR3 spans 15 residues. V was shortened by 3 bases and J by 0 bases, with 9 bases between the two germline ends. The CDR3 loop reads CASSDGQYSNQPQHF. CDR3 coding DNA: TGTGCCAGCAGTGATGGACAGTATAGCAATCAGCCCCAGCATTTT.

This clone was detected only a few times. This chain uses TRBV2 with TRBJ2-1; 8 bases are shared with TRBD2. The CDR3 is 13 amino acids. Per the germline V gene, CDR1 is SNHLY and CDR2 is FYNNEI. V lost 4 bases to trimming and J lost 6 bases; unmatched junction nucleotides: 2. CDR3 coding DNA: TGTGCCAGCAGTGTACTAGCGGCCAATGAGCAGTTCTTC. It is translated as CASSVLAANEQFF.

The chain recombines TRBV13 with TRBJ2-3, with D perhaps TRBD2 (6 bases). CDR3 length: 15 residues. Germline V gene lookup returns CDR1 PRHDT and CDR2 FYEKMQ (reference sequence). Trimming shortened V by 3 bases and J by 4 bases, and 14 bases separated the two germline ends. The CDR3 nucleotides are TGTGCCAGCAGCTTCCCGGGACTCACGGCAGATACGCAGTATTTT. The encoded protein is CASSFPGLTADTQYF.

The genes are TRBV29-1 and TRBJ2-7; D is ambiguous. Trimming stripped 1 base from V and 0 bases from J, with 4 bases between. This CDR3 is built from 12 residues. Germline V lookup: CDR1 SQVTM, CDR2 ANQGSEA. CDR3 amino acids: CSVEGHSYEQYF. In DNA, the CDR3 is TGCAGCGTTGAAGGACACTCCTACGAGCAGTACTTC.

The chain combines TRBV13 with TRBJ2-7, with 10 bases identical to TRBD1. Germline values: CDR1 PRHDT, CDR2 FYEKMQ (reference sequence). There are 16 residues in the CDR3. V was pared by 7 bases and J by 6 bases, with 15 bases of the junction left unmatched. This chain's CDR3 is CASTGQGEQAYCEQYF. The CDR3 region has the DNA TGTGCCAGCACCGGACAGGGGGAGCAAGCCTACTGCGAGCAGTACTTC. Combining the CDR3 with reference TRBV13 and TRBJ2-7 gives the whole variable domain AAGVIQSPRHLIKEKRETATLKCYPIPRHDTVYWYQQGPGQDPQFLISFYEKMQSDKGSIPDRFSAQQFSDYHSELNMSSLELGDSALYFCASTGQGEQAYCEQYFGPGTRLTVT.

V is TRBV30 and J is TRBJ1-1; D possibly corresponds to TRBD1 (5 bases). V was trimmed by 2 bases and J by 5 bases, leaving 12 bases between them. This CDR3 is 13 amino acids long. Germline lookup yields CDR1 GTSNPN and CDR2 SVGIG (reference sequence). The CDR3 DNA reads TGTGCCTGGAGTCCCAGGGCGAGGACTGAAGCTTTCTTT. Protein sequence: CAWSPRARTEAFF.

CDR3 bases: TGTGCCAGCAGCGCCACCGGGAAATCCAATCAGCCCCAGCATTTT. Its translation is CASSATGKSNQPQHF. The chain couples TRBV7-2 to TRBJ1-5; D call uncertain. CDR3 size: 15 residues. With 5 bases removed from V and 3 bases from J, the gap between germline ends came to 14 bases. The germline V gene encodes CDR1 SGHTA and CDR2 FQGNSA.

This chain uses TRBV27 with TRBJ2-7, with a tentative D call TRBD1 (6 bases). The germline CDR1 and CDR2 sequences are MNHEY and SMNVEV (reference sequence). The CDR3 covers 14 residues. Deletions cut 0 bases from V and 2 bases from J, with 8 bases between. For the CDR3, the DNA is TGTGCCAGCAGTTTATCCCAGGGGCCCTACGAGCAGTACTTC. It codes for CASSLSQGPYEQYF.

In nucleotides, the CDR3 is TGTGCCAGCAGTTACCTGACAGGGGCCGGCACTGAAGCTTTCTTT. Protein: CASSYLTGAGTEAFF. The rearrangement links TRBV6-5 to TRBJ1-1; TRBD1 matches 8 bases. The trim removed 2 bases at V and 4 bases at J, leaving 6 bases unmatched. The CDR3 is 15 amino acids. Germline values: CDR1 MNHEY, CDR2 SVGAGI.

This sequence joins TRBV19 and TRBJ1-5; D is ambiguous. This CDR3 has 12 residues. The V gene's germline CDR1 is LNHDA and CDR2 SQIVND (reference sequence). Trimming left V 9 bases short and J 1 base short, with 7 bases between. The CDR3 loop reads CASRWSNQPQHF. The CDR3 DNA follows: TGTGCCAGCCGGTGGAGCAATCAGCCCCAGCATTTT. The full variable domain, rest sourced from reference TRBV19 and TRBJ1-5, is DGGITQSPKYLFRKEGQNVTLSCEQNLNHDAMYWYRQDPGQGLRLIYYSQIVNDFQKGDIAEGYSVSREKKESFPLTVTSAQKNPTAFYLCASRWSNQPQHFGDGTRLSIL.

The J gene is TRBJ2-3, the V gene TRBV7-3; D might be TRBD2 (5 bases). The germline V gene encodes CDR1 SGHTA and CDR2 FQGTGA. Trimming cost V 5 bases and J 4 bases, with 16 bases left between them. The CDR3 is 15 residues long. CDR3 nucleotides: TGTGCCAGCAGCCCCTCGTGGGTGGGAGCAGATACGCAGTATTTT. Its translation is CASSPSWVGADTQYF.

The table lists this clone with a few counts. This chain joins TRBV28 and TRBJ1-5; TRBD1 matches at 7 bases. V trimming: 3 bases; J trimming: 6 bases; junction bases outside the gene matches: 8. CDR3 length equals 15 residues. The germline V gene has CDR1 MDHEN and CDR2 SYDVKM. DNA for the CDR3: TGTGCCAGCAGTTTCACAGGGGCCCGCGGTCAGCCCCAGCATTTT. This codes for CASSFTGARGQPQHF.

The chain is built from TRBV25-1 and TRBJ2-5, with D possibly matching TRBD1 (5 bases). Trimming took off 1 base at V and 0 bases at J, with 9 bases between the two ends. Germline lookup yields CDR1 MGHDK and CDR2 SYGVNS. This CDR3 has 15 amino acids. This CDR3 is CASSEFAGNQETQYF. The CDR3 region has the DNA TGTGCCAGCAGTGAATTTGCAGGGAACCAAGAGACCCAGTACTTC. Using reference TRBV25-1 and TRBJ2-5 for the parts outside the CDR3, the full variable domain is EADIYQTPRYLVIGTGKKITLECSQTMGHDKMYWYQQDPGMELHLIHYSYGVNSTEKGDLSSESTVSRIRTEHFPLTLESARPSHTSQYLCASSEFAGNQETQYFGPGTRLLVL.

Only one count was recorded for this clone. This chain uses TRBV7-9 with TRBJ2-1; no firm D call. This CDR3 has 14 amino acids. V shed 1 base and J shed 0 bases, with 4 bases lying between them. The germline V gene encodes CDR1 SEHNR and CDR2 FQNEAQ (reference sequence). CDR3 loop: CASSLGNSYNEQFF. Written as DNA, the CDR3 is TGTGCCAGCAGCTTAGGTAACTCCTACAATGAGCAGTTCTTC.

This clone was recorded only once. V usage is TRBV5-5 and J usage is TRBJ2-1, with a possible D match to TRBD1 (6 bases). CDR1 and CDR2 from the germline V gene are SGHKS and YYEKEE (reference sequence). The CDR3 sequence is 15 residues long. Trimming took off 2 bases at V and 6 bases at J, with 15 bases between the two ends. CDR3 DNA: TGTGCCAGCAGCTTTTCTTGGGACAAGGGCAATGAGCAGTTCTTC. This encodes CASSFSWDKGNEQFF.

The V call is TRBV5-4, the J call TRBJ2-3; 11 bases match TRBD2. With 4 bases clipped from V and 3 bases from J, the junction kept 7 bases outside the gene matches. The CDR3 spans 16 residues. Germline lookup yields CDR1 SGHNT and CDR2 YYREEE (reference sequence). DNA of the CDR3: TGTGCCAGCAGCCGCTTAGCGGGAGGGCAAACAGATACGCAGTATTTT. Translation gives CASSRLAGGQTDTQYF. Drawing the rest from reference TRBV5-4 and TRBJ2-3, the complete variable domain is ETGVTQSPTHLIKTRGQQVTLRCSSQSGHNTVSWYQQALGQGPQFIFQYYREEENGRGNFPPRFSGLQFPNYSSELNVNALELDDSALYLCASSRLAGGQTDTQYFGPGTRLTVL.

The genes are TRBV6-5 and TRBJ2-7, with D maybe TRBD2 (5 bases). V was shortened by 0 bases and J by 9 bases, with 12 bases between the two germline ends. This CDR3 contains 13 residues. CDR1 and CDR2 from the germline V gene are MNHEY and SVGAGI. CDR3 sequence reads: CASSYSIGRVQYF. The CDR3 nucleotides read TGTGCCAGCAGTTACTCGATTGGGCGGGTGCAGTACTTC.